These T cell receptor beta chains were read from a single sample in a study of OX40 agonist ivuxolimab in advanced cancers. Measured with immunoSEQ multiplex PCR; TCRdb has only the in-frame clones, and not every one. The data show some 49,000 clones, 85% seen once. The source material was CD4+ or CD8+ T cells sorted from blood, sampled in a trial of the OX40 agonist ivuxolimab. The receptors come from an adult with an advanced solid tumor such as melanoma, head and neck, liver or kidney cancer. Each CDR3 is given with its conserved first and last residue. A D gene is named only where the DNA matches it firmly. Clone size, where shown, is once, few, many, or a class for clones that have expanded.

len	abundance	v_gene	j_gene	d_gene	CDR3aa	CDR3nt
15	-	TRBV27	TRBJ1-6	-	CASSSLGLWDSPLHF	TGTGCCAGCAGTTCCCTTGGGCTTTGGGATTCACCCCTCCACTTT
13	-	TRBV19	TRBJ1-1	-	CASRWGGHTEAFF	TGTGCCAGTAGATGGGGGGGGCACACTGAAGCTTTCTTT
12	-	TRBV9	TRBJ2-2	-	CASSVVDGELFF	TGTGCCAGCAGCGTAGTTGACGGGGAGCTGTTTTTT
13	-	TRBV28	TRBJ1-5	-	CASELGFGQPQHF	TGTGCCAGCGAGTTGGGGTTCGGCCAGCCCCAGCATTTT
15	-	TRBV18	TRBJ2-1	-	CASSPPPIVGNEQFF	TGTGCCAGCTCACCACCTCCAATCGTAGGCAATGAGCAGTTCTTC
15	once	TRBV11-2	TRBJ2-1	-	CASSLGRADYNEQFF	TGTGCCAGCAGCTTAGGGCGCGCTGACTACAATGAGCAGTTCTTC
14	once	TRBV6-6	TRBJ2-5	TRBD2	CASTQRGVVETQYF	TGTGCCAGCACTCAGCGGGGGGTAGTGGAGACCCAGTACTTC
15	-	TRBV4-3	TRBJ1-2	TRBD1	CASSLGQGETYGYTF	TGCGCCAGCAGCCTGGGACAGGGGGAAACCTATGGCTACACCTTC
16	-	TRBV7-3	TRBJ2-2	TRBD2	CASSSPGTSGPGELFF	TGTGCCAGCAGCTCACCCGGGACTAGCGGGCCGGGGGAGCTGTTTTTT
15	-	TRBV28	TRBJ2-2	TRBD1	CASSSPGQGVGELFF	TGTGCCAGCAGTTCGCCGGGACAGGGGGTCGGGGAGCTGTTTTTT
14	-	TRBV7-6	TRBJ1-2	-	CASSASGTDYGYTF	TGTGCCAGCAGCGCTTCAGGGACGGATTATGGCTACACCTTC
15	-	TRBV18	TRBJ2-6	-	CASSPKGPGANVLTF	TGTGCCAGCTCACCAAAGGGCCCTGGGGCCAACGTCCTGACTTTC
13	few	TRBV4-3	TRBJ2-3	-	CASSQDWGDTQYF	TGCGCCAGCAGCCAAGATTGGGGGGATACGCAGTATTTT
16	-	TRBV27	TRBJ2-1	TRBD1	CASSPPGTGVSNEQFF	TGTGCCAGCAGTCCACCCGGGACAGGGGTCTCCAATGAGCAGTTCTTC
17	-	TRBV21-1	TRBJ1-2	-	CASSKAQTEGPLYGYTF	TGTGCCAGCAGCAAAGCGCAGACAGAGGGACCTCTCTATGGCTACACCTTC
14	-	TRBV7-3	TRBJ2-5	-	CASSLLGGLETQYF	TGTGCCAGCAGCTTATTAGGGGGGCTTGAGACCCAGTACTTC
15	-	TRBV28	TRBJ2-2	TRBD2	CASSETSDGTGELFF	TGTGCCAGCAGTGAGACTAGCGATGGGACCGGGGAGCTGTTTTTT
14	once	TRBV7-9	TRBJ1-1	TRBD1	CASSSTDRVPEAFF	TGTGCCAGCAGCTCTACGGACAGGGTCCCTGAAGCTTTCTTT
17	-	TRBV5-8	TRBJ2-2	TRBD1	CASSLLRDRGLTGELFF	TGTGCCAGCAGCTTGCTAAGGGACAGGGGGCTAACCGGGGAGCTGTTTTTT
14	-	TRBV6-1	TRBJ2-7	TRBD2	CASSEEWRGAEQYF	TGTGCCAGCAGTGAAGAGTGGCGGGGGGCCGAGCAGTACTTC
14	once	TRBV7-9	TRBJ2-4	TRBD1	CASSLAQGLDIQYF	TGTGCCAGCAGCTTAGCACAGGGGCTGGACATTCAGTACTTC
16	-	TRBV6-5	TRBJ2-2	TRBD2	CASSYSMREGTGELFF	TGTGCCAGCAGTTACTCGATGAGGGAGGGCACCGGGGAGCTGTTTTTT
12	-	TRBV19	TRBJ1-4	-	CASTSGDEKLFF	TGTGCCAGTACCTCAGGGGATGAAAAACTGTTTTTT
17	-	TRBV28	TRBJ2-1	-	CASSLDVGVGAYNEQFF	TGTGCCAGCAGTTTGGATGTCGGGGTAGGGGCCTACAATGAGCAGTTCTTC
13	-	TRBV6-1	TRBJ1-1	-	CASTMDTNTEAFF	TGTGCCAGCACCATGGACACGAACACTGAAGCTTTCTTT
17	-	TRBV4-3	TRBJ1-6	-	CASSQEHSKGYNSPLHF	TGCGCCAGCAGCCAAGAACACTCAAAGGGCTATAATTCACCCCTCCACTTT
14	-	TRBV5-6	TRBJ2-5	-	CASSFLDLQETQYF	TGTGCCAGCAGCTTTTTAGACCTCCAAGAGACCCAGTACTTC
14	-	TRBV7-6	TRBJ2-7	TRBD1	CASSSGTGFREQYF	TGTGCCAGCAGCTCCGGGACAGGGTTCCGCGAGCAGTACTTC
14	few	TRBV5-6	TRBJ2-4	-	CASSLGESGGIQYF	TGTGCCAGCAGCTTGGGGGAGAGCGGTGGCATTCAGTACTTC
14	-	TRBV9	TRBJ1-1	-	CASSEGLGDTEAFF	TGTGCCAGCAGCGAGGGCCTTGGGGACACTGAAGCTTTCTTT
15	-	TRBV6-4	TRBJ2-4	-	CASSDRVGPGAIQYF	TGTGCCAGCAGTGACAGGGTTGGCCCAGGGGCCATTCAGTACTTC
14	few	TRBV6-1	TRBJ2-7	-	CASSEEGHYYEQYF	TGTGCCAGCAGTGAAGAGGGACACTACTACGAGCAGTACTTC
14	-	TRBV2	TRBJ1-1	TRBD1	CASSLGQSNTEAFF	TGTGCCAGCAGCCTGGGACAGTCGAACACTGAAGCTTTCTTT
12	once	TRBV5-4	TRBJ1-2	TRBD1	CASSSGTGVYTF	TGTGCCAGCAGCTCGGGGACAGGCGTCTACACCTTC
16	-	TRBV9	TRBJ2-1	-	CASSVFLGGNYNEQFF	TGTGCCAGCAGCGTGTTCCTCGGGGGAAACTACAATGAGCAGTTCTTC
14	-	TRBV9	TRBJ2-5	TRBD2	CASSVGTSQETQYF	TGTGCCAGCAGCGTAGGGACTAGCCAAGAGACCCAGTACTTC
16	-	TRBV9	TRBJ1-4	-	CASSDGKTPTNEKLFF	TGTGCCAGCAGCGACGGGAAAACACCAACTAATGAAAAACTGTTTTTT
16	-	TRBV6-5	TRBJ2-3	-	CASSSGRGKRTDTQYF	TGTGCCAGCAGTTCGGGCAGGGGTAAGAGGACAGATACGCAGTATTTT
15	few	TRBV4-1	TRBJ2-3	TRBD1	CASSQVTGGTDTQYF	TGCGCCAGCAGCCAAGTGACAGGGGGCACAGATACGCAGTATTTT
12	-	TRBV5-6	TRBJ1-1	-	CASSIGGNEAFF	TGTGCCAGCAGCATCGGGGGAAATGAAGCTTTCTTT
16	-	TRBV4-1	TRBJ1-5	-	CASSQADHTDNQPQHF	TGCGCCAGCAGCCAAGCAGACCACACTGACAATCAGCCCCAGCATTTT
18	-	TRBV9	TRBJ2-3	TRBD2	CASSVATSGGPSTDTQYF	TGTGCCAGCAGCGTAGCTACTAGCGGGGGCCCCAGCACAGATACGCAGTATTTT
12	-	TRBV28	TRBJ1-5	-	CASSFEVQPQHF	TGTGCCAGCAGTTTCGAAGTTCAGCCCCAGCATTTT
15	-	TRBV4-3	TRBJ2-1	-	CASSQDSFLGNEQFF	TGCGCCAGCAGCCAAGATAGCTTCCTCGGGAATGAGCAGTTCTTC
16	-	TRBV10-3	TRBJ2-3	-	CAISDRGVGNTDTQYF	TGTGCCATCAGTGACAGGGGTGTGGGGAACACAGATACGCAGTATTTT
15	-	TRBV2	TRBJ2-5	TRBD1	CASSERTGGRETQYF	TGTGCCAGCAGTGAAAGGACAGGGGGCAGGGAGACCCAGTACTTC
14	-	TRBV5-5	TRBJ2-1	TRBD2	CASSLRPGGNEQFF	TGTGCCAGCAGCTTGCGTCCCGGGGGGAATGAGCAGTTCTTC
17	-	TRBV9	TRBJ1-2	-	CASSLGQRPEGIYGYTF	TGTGCCAGCAGCTTAGGTCAGAGGCCCGAAGGCATCTATGGCTACACCTTC
15	-	TRBV5-1	TRBJ2-7	TRBD1	CASSLKTGGSTEQYF	TGCGCCAGCAGCTTGAAGACAGGGGGCTCTACCGAGCAGTACTTC
12	-	TRBV11-3	TRBJ2-2	-	CASSLSTGELFF	TGTGCCAGCAGCTTGAGCACCGGGGAGCTGTTTTTT
13	-	TRBV2	TRBJ1-2	TRBD1	CATRGGASYGYTF	TGTGCCACCAGAGGGGGCGCGTCCTATGGCTACACCTTC
14	-	TRBV28	TRBJ1-5	-	CASSVRGFNQPQHF	TGTGCCAGCAGTGTCCGGGGCTTCAATCAGCCCCAGCATTTT
15	many	TRBV7-8	TRBJ2-7	-	CASSLGAGSSYEQYF	TGTGCCAGCAGCTTAGGAGCTGGCAGCTCCTACGAGCAGTACTTC
13	-	TRBV9	TRBJ2-7	-	CASSGGASYEQYF	TGTGCCAGCAGCGGGGGGGCCTCCTACGAGCAGTACTTC
11	-	TRBV5-5	TRBJ2-5	-	CASSFEETQYF	TGTGCCAGCAGCTTTGAGGAGACCCAGTACTTC
14	-	TRBV9	TRBJ1-4	TRBD1	CASSGGQRNEKLFF	TGTGCCAGCAGCGGGGGACAGCGAAATGAAAAACTGTTTTTT
16	-	TRBV10-3	TRBJ2-2	-	CAISEPGLPNTGELFF	TGTGCCATCAGTGAGCCGGGACTGCCGAACACCGGGGAGCTGTTTTTT
17	once	TRBV12-5	TRBJ1-4	TRBD1	CASGFFLFGTGNEKLFF	TGTGCTAGTGGTTTTTTCCTATTCGGGACAGGGAACGAAAAACTGTTTTTT
16	-	TRBV10-2	TRBJ2-3	TRBD2	CASTSSGGPNFHTQYF	TGCGCCAGCACCTCTAGCGGGGGGCCTAACTTTCATACGCAGTATTTT